The entry below gives a single T cell receptor beta chain sequence along with its context. TCRdb's copy holds only in-frame clones and misses some; the assay was immunoSEQ multiplex PCR. The data contain about 22,000 clones, under 95% of them singletons. V shed 5 bases and J shed 5 bases, with 10 bases lying between them. The germline V gene has CDR1 SGHTA and CDR2 FQGNSA. The CDR3 sequence is 13 residues long. The source of the sample is a study of T cells in tumors and immune-related adverse events. The sequence was obtained from a female donor with metastatic renal cell carcinoma. V usage is TRBV7-2 and J usage is TRBJ1-5, with unresolved D. The sequences come from lymph node tissue, collected from a patient treated with anti-PD-1 therapy. This CDR3 reads CASSPHGYQPQHF. The CDR3 DNA reads as TGTGCCAGCAGCCCCCACGGTTATCAGCCCCAGCATTTT.